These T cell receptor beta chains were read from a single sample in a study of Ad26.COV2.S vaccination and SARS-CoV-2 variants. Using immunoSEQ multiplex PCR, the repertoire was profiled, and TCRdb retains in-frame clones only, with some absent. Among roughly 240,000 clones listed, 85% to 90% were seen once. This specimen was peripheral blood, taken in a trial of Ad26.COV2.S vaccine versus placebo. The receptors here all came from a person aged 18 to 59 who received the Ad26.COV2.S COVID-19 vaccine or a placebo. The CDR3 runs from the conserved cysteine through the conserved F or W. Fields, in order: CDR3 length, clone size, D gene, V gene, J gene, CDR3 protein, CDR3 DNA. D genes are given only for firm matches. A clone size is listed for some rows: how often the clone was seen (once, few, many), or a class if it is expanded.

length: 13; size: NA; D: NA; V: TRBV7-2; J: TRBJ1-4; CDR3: CASSRLASGKLFF; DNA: TGTGCCAGCAGCAGACTAGCATCCGGAAAACTGTTTTTT
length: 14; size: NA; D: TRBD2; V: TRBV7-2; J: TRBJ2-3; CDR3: CASSPGGGTDTQYF; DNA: TGTGCCAGCAGCCCTGGGGGGGGAACAGATACGCAGTATTTT
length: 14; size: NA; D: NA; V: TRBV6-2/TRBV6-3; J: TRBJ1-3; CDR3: CASSSRPSGNTIYF; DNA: TGTGCCAGCAGTTCCCGGCCCTCTGGAAACACCATATATTTT
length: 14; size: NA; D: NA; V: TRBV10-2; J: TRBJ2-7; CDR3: CASSEVSHSYEQYF; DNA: TGCGCCAGCAGTGAGGTTAGCCACTCCTACGAGCAGTACTTC
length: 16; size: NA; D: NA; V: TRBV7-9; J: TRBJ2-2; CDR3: CASSFRGGENTGELFF; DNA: TGTGCCAGCAGCTTCAGGGGGGGTGAGAACACCGGGGAGCTGTTTTTT
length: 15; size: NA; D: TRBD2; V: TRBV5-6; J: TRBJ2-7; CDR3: CASSPAGAGGNEQYF; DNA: TGTGCCAGCAGCCCCGCCGGGGCGGGAGGTAACGAGCAGTACTTC
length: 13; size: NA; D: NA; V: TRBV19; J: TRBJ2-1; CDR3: CASRGSAYNEQFF; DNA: TGTGCCAGTCGGGGAAGCGCCTACAATGAGCAGTTCTTC
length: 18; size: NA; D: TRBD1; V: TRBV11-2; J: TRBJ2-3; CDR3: CASTLKPFGTGRTDTQYF; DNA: TGTGCCAGCACCCTTAAACCCTTCGGGACAGGGCGCACAGATACGCAGTATTTT
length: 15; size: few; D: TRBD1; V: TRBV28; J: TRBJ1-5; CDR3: CASRQRGQGFQPQHF; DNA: TGTGCCAGCAGACAAAGGGGACAGGGTTTCCAGCCCCAGCATTTT
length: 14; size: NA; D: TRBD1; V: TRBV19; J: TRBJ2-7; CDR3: CASSIQGETYEQYF; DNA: TGTGCCAGTAGTATACAGGGGGAAACCTACGAGCAGTACTTC
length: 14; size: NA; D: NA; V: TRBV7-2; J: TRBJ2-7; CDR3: CASSLGGGRNEQYF; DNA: TGTGCCAGCAGCTTAGGGGGGGGCCGTAACGAGCAGTACTTC
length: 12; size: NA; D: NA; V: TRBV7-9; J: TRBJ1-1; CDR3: CASSLGRGEAFF; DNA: TGTGCCAGCAGCTTAGGGAGAGGAGAAGCTTTCTTT
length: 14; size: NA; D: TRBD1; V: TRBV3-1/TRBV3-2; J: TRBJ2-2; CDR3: CASTDRVGTGELFF; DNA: TGTGCCAGCACCGACAGGGTGGGCACCGGGGAGCTGTTTTTT
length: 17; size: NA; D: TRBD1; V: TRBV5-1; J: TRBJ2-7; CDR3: CASSLVGQGPPPYEQYF; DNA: TGCGCCAGCAGCTTGGTGGGACAGGGCCCACCCCCCTACGAGCAGTACTTC
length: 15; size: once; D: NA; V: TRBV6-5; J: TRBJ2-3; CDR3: CASTEGLIYTDTQYF; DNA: TGTGCCAGCACCGAAGGACTCATTTACACAGATACGCAGTATTTT
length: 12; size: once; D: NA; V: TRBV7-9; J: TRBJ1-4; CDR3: CASSSLRSELFF; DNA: TGTGCCAGCAGCTCCCTCCGTTCTGAACTGTTTTTT
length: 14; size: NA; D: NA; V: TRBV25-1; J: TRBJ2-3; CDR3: CASGVLAPGDTQYF; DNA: TGTGCCAGCGGAGTACTAGCCCCGGGGGATACGCAGTATTTT
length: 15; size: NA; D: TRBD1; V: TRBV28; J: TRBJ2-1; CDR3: CASRPTGAAYNEQFF; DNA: TGTGCCAGCAGGCCAACAGGGGCAGCCTACAATGAGCAGTTCTTC
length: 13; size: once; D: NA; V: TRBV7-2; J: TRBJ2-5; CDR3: CASSLFAAETQYF; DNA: TGTGCCAGCAGCTTATTTGCCGCGGAGACCCAGTACTTC
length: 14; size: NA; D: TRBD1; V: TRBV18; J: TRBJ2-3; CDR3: CASSRQGQGDTQYF; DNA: TGTGCCAGCTCACGACAGGGACAGGGGGATACGCAGTATTTT
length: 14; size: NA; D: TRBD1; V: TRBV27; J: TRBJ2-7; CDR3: CASSPTQGAGEQYF; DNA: TGTGCCAGCAGTCCGACACAGGGGGCGGGCGAGCAGTACTTC
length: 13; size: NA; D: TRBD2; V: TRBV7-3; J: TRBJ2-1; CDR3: CASSSGTSGEQFF; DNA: TGTGCCAGCAGTTCCGGGACTAGCGGTGAGCAGTTCTTC
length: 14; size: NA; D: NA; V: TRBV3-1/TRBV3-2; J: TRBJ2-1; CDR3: CASSHEDEGSEQFF; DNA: TGTGCCAGCAGCCACGAGGATGAGGGGTCTGAGCAGTTCTTC
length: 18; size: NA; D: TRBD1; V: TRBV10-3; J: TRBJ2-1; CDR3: CAISSGTGVASSYNEQFF; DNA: TGTGCCATCAGTTCCGGGACAGGGGTTGCCAGCTCCTACAATGAGCAGTTCTTC
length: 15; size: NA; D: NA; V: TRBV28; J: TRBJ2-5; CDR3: CASSLTLQTQETQYF; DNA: TGTGCCAGCAGTTTAACTTTACAAACCCAAGAGACCCAGTACTTC
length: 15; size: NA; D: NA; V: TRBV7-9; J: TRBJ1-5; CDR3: CASSLAWSRDQPQHF; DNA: TGTGCCAGCAGCTTAGCGTGGAGCAGGGATCAGCCCCAGCATTTT
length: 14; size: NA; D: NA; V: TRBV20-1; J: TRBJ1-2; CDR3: CSASVGASTYGYTF; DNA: TGCAGTGCTAGTGTGGGGGCGTCAACCTATGGCTACACCTTC
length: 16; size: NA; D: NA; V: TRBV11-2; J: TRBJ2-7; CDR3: CASSPAGPQEGYEQYF; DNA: TGTGCCAGCAGCCCAGCAGGCCCCCAGGAAGGGTACGAGCAGTACTTC
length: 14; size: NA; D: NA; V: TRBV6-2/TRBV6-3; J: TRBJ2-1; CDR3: CASSSWTGSREQFF; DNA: TGTGCCAGCAGTTCCTGGACTGGGAGTCGGGAGCAGTTCTTC
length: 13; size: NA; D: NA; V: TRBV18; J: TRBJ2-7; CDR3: CASSPQGAGEQYF; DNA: TGTGCCAGCTCACCACAGGGGGCGGGGGAGCAGTACTTC
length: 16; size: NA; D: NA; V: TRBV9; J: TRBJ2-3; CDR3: CASSASFLMGADTQYF; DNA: TGTGCCAGCAGCGCTAGTTTCCTTATGGGTGCAGATACGCAGTATTTT
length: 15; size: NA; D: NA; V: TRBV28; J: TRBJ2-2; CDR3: CASSGLMRRSGELFF; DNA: TGTGCCAGCAGTGGGCTCATGAGACGCTCCGGGGAGCTGTTTTTT
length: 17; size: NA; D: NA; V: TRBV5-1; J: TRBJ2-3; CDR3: CASRGGGSTGPTDTQYF; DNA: TGCGCCAGCAGAGGGGGGGGCTCAACAGGGCCCACAGATACGCAGTATTTT
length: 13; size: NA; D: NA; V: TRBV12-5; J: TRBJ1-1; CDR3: CASGFEGGAEAFF; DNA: TGTGCTAGTGGTTTCGAAGGGGGGGCTGAAGCTTTCTTT
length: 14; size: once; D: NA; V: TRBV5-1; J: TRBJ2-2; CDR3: CATKPGRNTGELFF; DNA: TGCGCCACGAAACCAGGGAGGAACACCGGGGAGCTGTTTTTT
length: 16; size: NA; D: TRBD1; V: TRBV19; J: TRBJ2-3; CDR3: CASSRMGQGLTDTQYF; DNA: TGTGCCAGTAGCCGCATGGGACAGGGGTTGACAGATACGCAGTATTTT
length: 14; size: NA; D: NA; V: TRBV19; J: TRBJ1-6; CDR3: CASSIAGTNSPLHF; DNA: TGTGCCAGTAGTATTGCAGGGACTAATTCACCCCTCCACTTT
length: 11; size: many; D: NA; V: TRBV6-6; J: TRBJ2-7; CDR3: CASSQGDAQYF; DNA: TGTGCCAGCAGTCAGGGAGATGCGCAGTACTTC
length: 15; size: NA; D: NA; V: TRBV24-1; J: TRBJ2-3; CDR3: CATSDTGTSTDTQYF; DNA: TGTGCCACCAGTGATACAGGTACTAGCACAGATACGCAGTATTTT
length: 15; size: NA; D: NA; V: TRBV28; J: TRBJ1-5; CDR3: CASSPPDRINQPQHF; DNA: TGTGCCAGCAGCCCTCCCGACAGGATAAATCAGCCCCAGCATTTT
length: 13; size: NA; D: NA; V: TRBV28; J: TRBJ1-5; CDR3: CAIGSWGNQPQHF; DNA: TGTGCCATCGGGTCTTGGGGCAATCAGCCCCAGCATTTT
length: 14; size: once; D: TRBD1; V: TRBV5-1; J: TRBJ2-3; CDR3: CASSLQGAPDTQYF; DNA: TGCGCCAGCAGCTTGCAGGGGGCCCCAGATACGCAGTATTTT
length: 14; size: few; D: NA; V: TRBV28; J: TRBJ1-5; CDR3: CASSLSIPPWAQHF; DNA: TGTGCCAGCAGCCTTTCTATCCCCCCTTGGGCCCAGCATTTT
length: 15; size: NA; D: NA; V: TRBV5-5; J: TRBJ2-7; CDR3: CASRPPAAVSLEQYF; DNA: TGTGCCAGCAGGCCCCCGGCCGCGGTCTCCCTTGAGCAGTACTTC
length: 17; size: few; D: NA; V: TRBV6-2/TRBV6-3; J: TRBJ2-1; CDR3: CASSKPPRGSKYNEQFF; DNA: TGTGCCAGCAGCAAACCTCCCCGGGGTAGCAAATACAATGAGCAGTTCTTC
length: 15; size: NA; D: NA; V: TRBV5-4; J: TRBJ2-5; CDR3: CASSRQGGEGETQYF; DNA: TGTGCCAGCAGCCGACAGGGAGGGGAGGGTGAGACCCAGTACTTC
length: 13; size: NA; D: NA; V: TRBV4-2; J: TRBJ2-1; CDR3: CASSLPSVGEQFF; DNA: TGTGCCAGCAGCTTACCTAGCGTCGGCGAGCAGTTCTTC
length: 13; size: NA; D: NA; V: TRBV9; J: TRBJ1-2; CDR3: CASSVTFREGYTF; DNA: TGTGCCAGCAGCGTGACGTTCAGGGAAGGCTACACCTTC
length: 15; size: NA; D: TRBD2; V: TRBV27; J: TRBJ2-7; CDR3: CASSQSGLAGGEQYF; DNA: TGTGCCAGCAGTCAGTCAGGACTAGCGGGAGGCGAGCAGTACTTC
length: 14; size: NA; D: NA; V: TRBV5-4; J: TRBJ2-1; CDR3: CASSAGSGANEQFF; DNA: TGTGCCAGCAGCGCTGGATCGGGAGCGAATGAGCAGTTCTTC
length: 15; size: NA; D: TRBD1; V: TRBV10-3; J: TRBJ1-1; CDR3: CAITRGQERNTEAFF; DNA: TGTGCCATCACTCGCGGACAGGAAAGGAACACTGAAGCTTTCTTT
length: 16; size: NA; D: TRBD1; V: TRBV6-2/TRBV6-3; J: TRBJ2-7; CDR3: CASSSLRDRPAYEQYF; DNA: TGTGCCAGCAGTAGCCTCCGGGACAGGCCCGCCTACGAGCAGTACTTC
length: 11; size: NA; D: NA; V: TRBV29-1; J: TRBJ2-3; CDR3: CSVQGTDTQYF; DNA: TGCAGCGTTCAAGGGACAGATACGCAGTATTTT
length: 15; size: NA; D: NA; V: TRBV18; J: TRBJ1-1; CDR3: CASSPIGGVGTEAFF; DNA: TGTGCCAGCTCACCAATTGGGGGGGTGGGCACTGAAGCTTTCTTT